This T cell receptor beta chain was captured by sequencing in a study of blood T cell repertoires in COVID-19. Looking at the study overall: Specimens from acute and convalescent COVID-19 originated in the United States, Italy and Spain.

Source study methods: Nucleated cell counts were estimated from reference gene primer amplification. Produced via immunoSEQ multiplex PCR; TCRdb's table is partial and in-frame only. From that table come the V and J calls and clone size; the DNA was used to work out D and trimming. The sample lists some 230,000 clones; approximately 84% were seen once. The cohort comprised adults aged roughly 18 to 95 years residing in 20 to 30 US areas. Cohort 3 donors counted as recovered after two negative PCRs, clearance, or resolved symptoms. Germline V gene sequence: CDR1 ENHRY, CDR2 SYGVKD. The CDR3 sequence is 16 residues long. Trimming removed 6 bases from V and 1 base from J; junction bases left unmatched: 9.

The V and J genes are TRBV10-3 and TRBJ1-5; the match to TRBD1 covers 7 bases. The origin of this receptor is a man aged 35 to 55 who had recovered from COVID-19. The sample consisted of PBMCs or T cells enriched from blood (not recorded which). CDR3 DNA: TGTGCCATCAGCCGACAGGGACCCTCGAGCAATCAGCCCCAGCATTTT. Residues: CAISRQGPSSNQPQHF.